Below are 23 T cell receptor beta chains sequenced from a single sample in a study of shared clonotypes between healthy human individuals. Using immunoSEQ multiplex PCR, the repertoire was profiled, and TCRdb retains in-frame clones only, with some absent. The sample has some 600,000 clones, 95% to 96% seen once; the top ten hold around 0.1%. Positive CCR7 selection of CD45RO-negative cells yielded the naive CD8 cells, and terminally differentiated effector memory CD45RA+ cells were excluded. Sequencing was carried out using naive CD8+ T cells sorted from blood. These receptors came from a woman aged 25 to 39 in good health.

The rearrangement uses TRBV29-1 and TRBJ2-5; 7 nucleotides align to TRBD1. After removal of 4 bases from V and 5 bases from J, the junction contained 7 bases not matched to a gene. Germline lookup yields CDR1 SQVTM and CDR2 ANQGSEA. This CDR3 has 13 amino acids. CDR3 DNA: TGCAGCGTTGGAGGGGGCTCGGTGGAGACCCAGTACTTC. As protein: CSVGGGSVETQYF.

CDR3 sequence (DNA): TGTGCCAGCAGCCGAATTTGGACTAGCGGGGGCAATGAGCAGTTCTTC. Its protein product is CASSRIWTSGGNEQFF. This rearrangement joins TRBV14 to TRBJ2-1; 13 positions match TRBD2. Per the germline V gene, CDR1 is SGHDN and CDR2 is FVKESK. Germline trimming cut 4 bases from V and 6 bases from J; bases unmatched to any gene: 6. The CDR3 runs 16 residues.

V usage is TRBV5-6 and J usage is TRBJ2-1; 11 nucleotides align to TRBD2. The ends lost 4 bases at V and 5 bases at J; junction bases unmatched: 11. Germline-derived CDR1 and CDR2 are SGHDT and YYEEEE. CDR3 length: 17 residues. The CDR3 reads CASSHPPGTSGDNEQFF. The CDR3 DNA reads as TGTGCCAGCAGCCACCCGCCGGGGACTAGCGGAGACAATGAGCAGTTCTTC.

The chain links TRBV5-1 to TRBJ2-7; 7 bases are a match to TRBD1. CDR1 and CDR2 (germline): SGHRS, YFSETQ. This CDR3 region has 16 residues. Losses at the gene ends were 2 bases for V and 0 bases for J; bases not matched to a gene: 8. The CDR3, as DNA: TGCGCCAGCAGCTTACCCCTGACAGGGAGCTCCTACGAGCAGTACTTC. Its translation is CASSLPLTGSSYEQYF.

The chain employs TRBV20-1 and TRBJ2-3; tentative D call: TRBD2 (5 bases). The germline gives CDR1 DFQATT, CDR2 SNEGSKA (reference sequence). V was clipped by 4 bases and J by 6 bases, with 8 bases between them. This CDR3 contains 11 residues. The CDR3, as DNA: TGCAGTGCTAAAGCGGTTGATACGCAGTATTTT. This gives the protein CSAKAVDTQYF.

This chain connects TRBV4-1 to TRBJ1-2, with D unclear. The CDR3 has 14 amino acids. Germline CDR1 MGHRA, CDR2 YSYEKL. The V end was cut by 1 base, the J end by 3 bases, with 9 bases between. The CDR3 reads CASSQVPGHYGYTF. In nucleotides, the CDR3 is TGCGCCAGCAGCCAAGTCCCAGGCCACTATGGCTACACCTTC.

This sequence joins TRBV7-9 and TRBJ2-7, with TRBD2 matching over 10 bases. The CDR3 consists of 16 residues. V was clipped by 1 base and J by 4 bases; unmatched bases: 7. Germline CDR1 is SEHNR and CDR2 is FQNEAQ (reference sequence). CDR3 DNA: TGTGCCAGCAGCTTAGGGGCTAGCGGGAGTCAGTACGAGCAGTACTTC. Protein sequence: CASSLGASGSQYEQYF.

The chain couples TRBV27 to TRBJ2-7; D uncertain. Trimming removed 0 bases at V and 3 bases at J, with 15 bases between. The CDR3 covers 16 residues. CDR1 and CDR2 (germline): MNHEY, SMNVEV (reference sequence). CDR3 bases: TGTGCCAGCAGTTTATCGATGGGTACCAAGATCTACGAGCAGTACTTC. This sequence encodes CASSLSMGTKIYEQYF.

V usage is TRBV4-1 and J usage is TRBJ2-1; 10 positions match TRBD2. V was clipped by 4 bases and J by 8 bases; unmatched bases: 5. Germline V gives CDR1 MGHRA, CDR2 YSYEKL. CDR3 length: 14 amino acids. This CDR3 reads CASSLGLAIDEQFF. The CDR3 bases are TGCGCCAGCAGCCTGGGACTAGCGATCGATGAGCAGTTCTTC.

CDR3 DNA sequence: TGTGCCAGCAGCTTAGAAGGCGTTAGCTTCTTCGACGAGCAGTACTTC. The encoded protein is CASSLEGVSFFDEQYF. This chain uses TRBV11-2 with TRBJ2-7; D is unclear. The ends were cut back, 0 bases at V and 5 bases at J, with 17 bases in the middle. Germline V gene sequence: CDR1 SGHAT, CDR2 FQNNGV. This CDR3 region has 16 residues.

V gene TRBV5-1 combines with J gene TRBJ2-7; D is undetermined. V was pared by 0 bases and J by 6 bases, with 10 bases between. The germline gives CDR1 SGHRS, CDR2 YFSETQ. This CDR3 region has 13 residues. CDR3 nucleotide sequence: TGCGCCAGCAGCTTGGGTGGGGTACCCGAGCAGTACTTC. As protein: CASSLGGVPEQYF.

This clone was observed a few times. The chain carries TRBV27 and TRBJ2-1; no definite D call. V dropped 0 bases and J dropped 3 bases, with 12 bases sitting between them. The V gene's germline CDR1 is MNHEY and CDR2 SMNVEV (reference sequence). This CDR3 contains 16 residues. In nucleotides, the CDR3 is TGTGCCAGCAGTTTATCGTTTGGCGAGCACTACAATGAGCAGTTCTTC. Its translation: CASSLSFGEHYNEQFF.

V is TRBV10-1 and J is TRBJ2-1; D may match TRBD1 or TRBD2 (5 bases each). This CDR3 has 14 residues. V dropped 2 bases and J dropped 4 bases, with 9 bases sitting between them. CDR1 and CDR2 (germline): WNHNN, SYGVQD (reference sequence). This CDR3 is CASSEEGSYNEQFF. Here the CDR3 DNA reads TGCGCCAGCAGTGAGGAGGGGTCTTACAATGAGCAGTTCTTC.

This clone has more than one count but fewer than ten. V usage is TRBV7-9 and J usage is TRBJ2-1; D is unresolved. Germline V gene sequence: CDR1 SEHNR, CDR2 FQNEAQ (reference sequence). Trimming removed 1 base from V and 5 bases from J, with 3 bases in between. The CDR3 totals 12 residues. CDR3 coding DNA: TGTGCCAGCAGCTTAGGGGACAATGAGCAGTTCTTC. It yields the protein CASSLGDNEQFF.

The chain carries TRBV7-3 and TRBJ2-3; TRBD2 matches at 8 bases. V gave up 4 bases and J gave up 5 bases; unmatched junction bases: 8. This CDR3 is 15 amino acids long. Germline CDR1 reads SGHTA; CDR2 reads FQGTGA. CDR3 sequence reads: CASSSTGLAGDTQYF. DNA of the CDR3: TGTGCCAGCAGCTCAACCGGGCTAGCGGGAGATACGCAGTATTTT.

This clone was seen just once. The genes are TRBV28 and TRBJ2-1; no reliable D call. Trimming left V 5 bases short and J 0 bases short, with 11 bases between. The CDR3 contains 15 residues. Germline CDR1 and CDR2: MDHEN and SYDVKM. CDR3 bases: TGTGCCAGCAGTCCCAATCTGGGCTCCTACAATGAGCAGTTCTTC. This encodes CASSPNLGSYNEQFF.

The V gene is TRBV2, the J gene TRBJ2-1, with a possible D match to TRBD1 (6 bases). Germline loops: CDR1 SNHLY, CDR2 FYNNEI. V dropped 7 bases and J dropped 9 bases, with 13 bases sitting between them. The CDR3 spans 12 residues. The CDR3 region is CASIGARGEQFF. For the CDR3, the DNA is TGTGCCAGCATAGGAGCCAGGGGTGAGCAGTTCTTC.

J is TRBJ2-6 and V is TRBV5-1; maybe TRBD2 (6 bases). Germline loops: CDR1 SGHRS, CDR2 YFSETQ. V lost 3 bases and J lost 2, with 12 bases in between. The CDR3 sequence is 16 residues long. CDR3 in DNA: TGCGCCAGCAGCTGGGACTGGGAGCCTGGGGCCAACGTCCTGACTTTC. It is translated as CASSWDWEPGANVLTF.

CDR3 sequence (DNA): TGTGCCAGCAGAGAGGGAGGGGGCGTCTATGGCTACACCTTC. It yields the protein CASREGGGVYGYTF. The chain employs TRBV5-6 and TRBJ1-2; 7 bases agree with TRBD1. The germline V gene encodes CDR1 SGHDT and CDR2 YYEEEE. The CDR3 extends over 14 amino acids. With 5 bases clipped from V and 4 bases from J, the junction kept 8 bases outside the gene matches. Supplemented by reference TRBV5-6 and TRBJ1-2, the full variable domain reads DAGVTQSPTHLIKTRGQQVTLRCSPKSGHDTVSWYQQALGQGPQFIFQYYEEEERQRGNFPDRFSGHQFPNYSSELNVNALLLGDSALYLCASREGGGVYGYTFGSGTRLTVV.

The chain recombines TRBV11-2 with TRBJ2-3; TRBD2 agrees at 8 bases. The CDR3 runs 16 residues. Germline CDR1 is SGHAT and CDR2 is FQNNGV. With V trimmed by 1 base and J by 5 bases, 8 bases remained unmatched. The CDR3: CASSLGFPGGVDTQYF. Here the CDR3 DNA reads TGTGCCAGCAGCTTAGGTTTTCCGGGAGGGGTAGATACGCAGTATTTT.

The J gene is TRBJ1-1, the V gene TRBV6-1; D is ambiguous. Trimming cost V 0 bases and J 3 bases, with 14 bases left between them. CDR3 length: 16 amino acids. Germline CDR1 and CDR2: MNHNS and SASEGT. In nucleotides, the CDR3 is TGTGCCAGCAGTGAAGCGTTACCGACAAGATACACTGAAGCTTTCTTT. It translates to CASSEALPTRYTEAFF.

In the case of this clone: Its ends do not fully match the called genes, so a read error is possible. V and J are TRBV5-6 and TRBJ1-6, with D hard to call. CDR1 is SGHDT, CDR2 YYEEEE, per germline. The length of the CDR3 is 9 residues. The CDR3 sequence: CASSPIRLF. CDR3 coding DNA: TGTGCCAGCAGCCCAATAAGGCTCTTT.

This clone was recorded once. V and J are TRBV19 and TRBJ1-5; the D is unclear. The CDR3 totals 13 residues. The germline CDR1 and CDR2 sequences are LNHDA and SQIVND (reference sequence). V was cut by 6 bases and J by 0 bases, with 6 bases left in between. The CDR3 protein is CASRYGSNQPQHF. The CDR3, as DNA: TGTGCCAGTAGGTATGGTAGCAATCAGCCCCAGCATTTT. Complete variable domain (other parts from reference TRBV19 and TRBJ1-5): DGGITQSPKYLFRKEGQNVTLSCEQNLNHDAMYWYRQDPGQGLRLIYYSQIVNDFQKGDIAEGYSVSREKKESFPLTVTSAQKNPTAFYLCASRYGSNQPQHFGDGTRLSIL.